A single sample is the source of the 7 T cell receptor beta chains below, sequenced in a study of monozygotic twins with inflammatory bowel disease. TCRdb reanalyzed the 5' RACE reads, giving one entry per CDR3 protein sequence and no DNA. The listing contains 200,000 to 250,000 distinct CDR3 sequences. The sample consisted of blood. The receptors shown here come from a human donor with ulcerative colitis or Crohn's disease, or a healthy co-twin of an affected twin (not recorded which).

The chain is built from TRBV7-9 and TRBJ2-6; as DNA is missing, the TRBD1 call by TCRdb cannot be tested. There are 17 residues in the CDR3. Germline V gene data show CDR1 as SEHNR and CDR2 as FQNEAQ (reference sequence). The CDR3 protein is CANSGVTPSSGANVLTF.

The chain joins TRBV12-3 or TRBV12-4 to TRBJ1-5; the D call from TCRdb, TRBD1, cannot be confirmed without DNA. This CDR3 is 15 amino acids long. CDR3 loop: CASSPDRVSNQPQHF.

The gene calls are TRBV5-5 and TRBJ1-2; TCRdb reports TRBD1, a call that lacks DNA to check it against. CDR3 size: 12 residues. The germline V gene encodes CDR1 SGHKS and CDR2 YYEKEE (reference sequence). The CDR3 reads CASSLGGRGYTF.

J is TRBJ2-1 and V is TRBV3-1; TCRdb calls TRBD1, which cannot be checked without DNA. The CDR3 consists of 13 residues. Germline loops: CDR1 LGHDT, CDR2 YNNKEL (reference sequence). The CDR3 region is CASSHTGGNEQFF.

This CDR3 reads CASSTSQGTGELFF. The V and J genes are TRBV27 and TRBJ2-2; without DNA, the TCRdb call of TRBD1 cannot be checked. Germline V gene sequence: CDR1 MNHEY, CDR2 SMNVEV (reference sequence). The CDR3 consists of 14 residues.

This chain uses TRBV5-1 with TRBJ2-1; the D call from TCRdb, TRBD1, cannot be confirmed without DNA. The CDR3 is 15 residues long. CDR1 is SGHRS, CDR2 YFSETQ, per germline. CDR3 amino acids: CASSLTQAGEGEQFF.

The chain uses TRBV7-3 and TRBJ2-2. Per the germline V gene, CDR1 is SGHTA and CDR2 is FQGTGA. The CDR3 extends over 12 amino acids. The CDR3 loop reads CASSPMSGELFF.